Shown below are 26 T cell receptor beta chains from a single sample sequenced in a study of T cells in women clearing cervical HPV infection. TCRdb's table, derived via immunoSEQ multiplex PCR, lists solely in-frame clones and lacks some. Its listing shows more than 20,000 clones. Sample: blood buffy coat. Receptors were obtained from a woman between 18 and 75 years old with a cervical HPV16 infection that either progressed to CIN3+ or cleared (not recorded which).

A word on this clone: One end of the junction fails to match germline, which may point to a read error. The CDR3 is cut off 3 residues early in the read; its end comes from the germline J gene. This chain connects TRBV7-6 to TRBJ2-2; 8 bases map to TRBD1. There are 16 residues in the CDR3. CDR1 and CDR2 (germline): SGHVS, FNYEAQ. Here the CDR3 reads CVSSTRTGLNTGELFF. The CDR3 bases that were read are TGTGTCAGCAGCACCCGGACAGGGCTGAACACCGGGGAG.

About this clone itself: The read comes to an end 3 residues before the CDR3 does, leaving the germline J gene to fill in the end. The rearrangement uses TRBV19 and TRBJ2-1, with 12 bases identical to TRBD2. With 6 bases clipped from V and 5 bases from J, the junction kept 14 bases outside the gene matches. CDR3 length: 18 amino acids. Germline CDR1 LNHDA, CDR2 SQIVND (reference sequence). The CDR3 bases that were read are TGTGCCAGTAGCCCCCCCCTAGCGGGAGGGCCTGGCCACAATGAG. This encodes CASSPPLAGGPGHNE. In full, the CDR3 is CASSPPLAGGPGHNEQFF.

Of note for this clone: The read finishes 3 residues shy of the CDR3 end, and the germline J gene is used to complete it. The chain has TRBV6-1 and TRBJ1-5, with TRBD1 matching 9 bases. Unmatched junction bases numbered 4, after V lost 1 base and J lost 3 bases. CDR1 MNHNS and CDR2 SASEGT come from the germline V gene. This CDR3 has 16 residues. CDR3 DNA, as far as it was read: TGTGCCAGCAGTGAAGTGACAGGGGGGCACAATCAGCCC. Protein sequence: CASSEVTGGHNQP. In full, the CDR3 is CASSEVTGGHNQPQHF.

The chain's CDR3 is CASSLQANQPQHF. CDR3 DNA (partial): TGTGCCAGCAGCTTACAGGCCAATCAGCCC. The V call is TRBV7-9, the J call TRBJ1-5; D ambiguous. The observed sequence ends 3 residues before the CDR3 terminus, with the missing tail filled in from the germline J gene. Germline CDR1 and CDR2: SEHNR and FQNEAQ (reference sequence). V gave up 2 bases and J gave up 3 bases, with 5 bases separating them. The CDR3 totals 13 residues.

About this clone itself: The read halts 3 residues ahead of the CDR3 end, with the missing end drawn from the germline J gene. The chain employs TRBV11-2 and TRBJ2-1; TRBD1 might be the D (5 bases). Germline values: CDR1 SGHAT, CDR2 FQNNGV. Trimming removed 5 bases from V and 1 base from J, with 12 bases in between. CDR3 length: 15 amino acids. CDR3 sequence reads: CASSAAAGSYNEQFF. The sequenced part of the CDR3 DNA is TGTGCCAGCAGCGCTGCGGCAGGGTCCTACAATGAG.

This clone registers medium-sized by frequency. The sequence runs out 3 residues before the end of the CDR3; the remainder is reconstructed from the germline J gene. The chain employs TRBV29-1 and TRBJ2-6, with TRBD1 as a possible D gene (5 bases). Germline values: CDR1 SQVTM, CDR2 ANQGSEA. The CDR3 is 13 amino acids. The V gene lost 4 bases and the J gene lost 2 bases, with 6 bases spanning the gap. The DNA read from the CDR3 is TGCAGCGTTGTCAGGGCTGGGGCCAACGTC. It specifies CSVVRAGANV. The entire CDR3 is CSVVRAGANVLTF.

On this clone: Sequencing ends 3 residues short of the CDR3 end; the germline J gene provides the rest. J is TRBJ2-3 and V is TRBV6-1; 11 bases align to TRBD1. Germline trimming cut 0 bases from V and 6 bases from J; bases unmatched to any gene: 5. The CDR3 loop spans 16 amino acids. Germline CDR1 is MNHNS and CDR2 is SASEGT. The CDR3 loop reads CASSEARTGGADTQYF. Incomplete CDR3 DNA: TGTGCCAGCAGTGAAGCGCGGACAGGGGGCGCTGATACG.

With respect to this clone: The CDR3 goes on 3 residues after the read ends, and that part is filled in from the germline J gene. This chain uses TRBV30 with TRBJ1-1; D is possibly TRBD1 (5 bases). The CDR3 consists of 14 residues. Germline values: CDR1 GTSNPN, CDR2 SVGIG (reference sequence). V was shortened by 4 bases and J by 1 base, with 13 bases between the two germline ends. The CDR3 here is CAWTITGQNTEAFF. The CDR3 bases that were read are TGTGCCTGGACGATAACAGGTCAGAACACTGAA. The full variable domain, its missing parts supplied by reference TRBV30 and TRBJ1-1, is SQTIHQWPATLVQPVGSPLSLECTVEGTSNPNLYWYRQAAGRGLQLLFYSVGIGQISSEVPQNLSASRPQDRQFILSSKKLLLSDSGFYLCAWTITGQNTEAFFGQGTRLTVV.

To note about this clone: The missing CDR3 end, 3 residues past where the read stops, is filled in from the germline J gene. The chain couples TRBV30 to TRBJ1-2; D is undetermined. The CDR3 covers 12 residues. Germline CDR1 and CDR2: GTSNPN and SVGIG (reference sequence). Trimming pared 8 bases from V and 5 bases from J, leaving 15 bases between. The CDR3: CAIRRAGYGYTF. The covered CDR3 bases are TGTGCCATTCGTAGGGCGGGGTATGGC.

The CDR3: CASIITGNNEQFF. CDR3 DNA (partial): TGTGCCAGTATTATCACGGGTAACAATGAG. This chain connects TRBV19 to TRBJ2-1; D is undetermined. From the germline J gene comes the end of the CDR3, since the read stops 3 residues before it. The V gene's germline CDR1 is LNHDA and CDR2 SQIVND (reference sequence). The CDR3 runs to 13 residues. V was shortened by 7 bases and J by 5 bases, with 12 bases between the two germline ends. Together with reference TRBV19 and TRBJ2-1, the CDR3 gives the full variable domain: DGGITQSPKYLFRKEGQNVTLSCEQNLNHDAMYWYRQDPGQGLRLIYYSQIVNDFQKGDIAEGYSVSREKKESFPLTVTSAQKNPTAFYLCASIITGNNEQFFGPGTRLTVL.

Note on this clone: The CDR3 is cut off 3 residues early in the read; its end comes from the germline J gene. J is TRBJ2-3 and V is TRBV30; tentatively, D is TRBD1 (5 bases). This CDR3 has 14 residues. Germline CDR1 reads GTSNPN; CDR2 reads SVGIG (reference sequence). CDR3 DNA (partial): TGTGCCTGGACCACAGGATTAAGCAATCAGCCG. Its translation: CAWTTGLSNQP. The whole CDR3 sequence is CAWTTGLSNQPQYF.

In the case of this clone: A junction end diverges from the germline sequence, so it may reflect a read error. Coverage ceases 3 residues before the CDR3 finishes, and the germline J gene fills in the end. The chain combines TRBV4-2 with TRBJ1-2, with D unclear. Looked up from germline, CDR1 is LGHNA and CDR2 is YNFKEQ. CDR3 length: 13 residues. The CDR3 spells CASSPTRNYGYTF. CDR3 bases read: TGCGCCAGCAGCCCAACAAGAAACTATGGC.

In regard to this clone: The CDR3 is cut off 3 residues early in the read; its end comes from the germline J gene. The rearrangement joins TRBV14 to TRBJ2-3, with 9 bases that match TRBD2. Germline V lookup: CDR1 SGHDN, CDR2 FVKESK. The CDR3 loop spans 17 amino acids. Partial CDR3 DNA: TGTGCCAGCAGCCAAGTGGAGTGGACTAGCGCCAAAGAGACG. Translating it yields CASSQVEWTSAKET. In full, the CDR3 reads CASSQVEWTSAKETQYF.

This clone shows up as medium-sized by frequency. The missing CDR3 end, 3 residues past where the read stops, is filled in from the germline J gene. The V and J genes are TRBV7-9 and TRBJ2-2, with D unresolved. Trimming left V 3 bases short and J 6 bases short, with 5 bases between. This CDR3 has 12 amino acids. Germline-derived CDR1 and CDR2 are SEHNR and FQNEAQ (reference sequence). The CDR3 bases that were read are TGTGCCAGCAGCTTTATCGCCGGGGAG. It translates to CASSFIAGE. The full CDR3 reads CASSFIAGELFF.

Comment on this clone: The DNA ends 3 residues before the CDR3 does, and the rest of the CDR3 is filled in from the germline J gene. The chain couples TRBV5-8 to TRBJ2-2, with 7 bases lining up with TRBD1. The ends lost 7 bases at V and 4 bases at J; junction bases unmatched: 10. The CDR3 covers 15 residues. CDR1 and CDR2 (germline): SGHTS, YDEGEE. The chain's CDR3 is CASGSTGLGTGELFF. The CDR3 DNA, read in part, is TGTGCCAGCGGTTCGACAGGGCTGGGCACCGGGGAG.

As regards this clone: Coverage ceases 3 residues before the CDR3 finishes, and the germline J gene fills in the end. This chain joins TRBV18 and TRBJ2-7; 7 nucleotides align to TRBD2. The CDR3 length is 15 residues. After removal of 5 bases from V and 3 bases from J, the junction contained 10 bases not matched to a gene. Looked up from germline, CDR1 is KGHSH and CDR2 is LQKENI. The covered CDR3 bases are TGTGCCAGCTCAACTTATAGCGGGCAGAACTACGAG. This encodes CASSTYSGQNYE. Given in full, the CDR3 is CASSTYSGQNYEQYF.

On this clone itself: Sequencing ends 3 residues short of the CDR3 end; the germline J gene provides the rest. The chain employs TRBV3-1 (or the pseudogene TRBV3-2) and TRBJ2-3; D ambiguous. CDR3 length: 17 residues. Germline V gene data show CDR1 as LGHDT and CDR2 as YNNKEL (reference sequence). Deletions cut 4 bases from V and 0 bases from J, with 17 bases between. The CDR3 loop is CASSLVRVASSTDTQYF. The CDR3 bases that were read are TGTGCCAGCAGCCTGGTTCGGGTCGCCTCTAGCACAGATACG.

About this clone itself: The read gets to within 3 residues of the CDR3 end, and the germline J gene fills in the rest. The chain has TRBV30 and TRBJ1-2; possible D gene TRBD1, 5 bases. This CDR3 contains 14 residues. CDR1 is GTSNPN and CDR2 is SVGIG in the germline V gene (reference sequence). The CDR3 DNA, read in part, is TGTGCCTGGAGTACCATGTCAACAGGCCGGGGC. Translating it yields CAWSTMSTGRG. The whole CDR3 sequence is CAWSTMSTGRGYTF.

Of note for this clone: Read coverage stops 3 residues before the CDR3 terminus; the germline J gene supplies the remainder. The chain has TRBV5-1 and TRBJ1-4, with D tentatively TRBD1 (5 bases). Germline CDR1 reads SGHRS; CDR2 reads YFSETQ. CDR3 length: 17 residues. CDR3 in amino acids: CASSPTRGSSYNSPLFF. The CDR3 bases that were read are TGCGCCAGCAGCCCGACCCGGGGGAGCTCCTATAATTCACCA.

To note about this clone: The missing CDR3 end, 3 residues past where the read stops, is filled in from the germline J gene. J is TRBJ2-7 and V is TRBV7-2; 7 bases line up with TRBD1. CDR3 length equals 14 residues. With V trimmed by 5 bases and J by 2 bases, 6 bases remained unmatched. Germline V lookup: CDR1 SGHTA, CDR2 FQGNSA. CDR3 sequence reads: CASSKSGTAYEQYF. CDR3 DNA (partial): TGTGCCAGCAGCAAATCTGGGACAGCCTACGAG.

Remarks on this clone: The CDR3 is cut off 3 residues early in the read; its end comes from the germline J gene. The genes are TRBV11-2 and TRBJ2-5; D is perhaps TRBD2 (6 bases). Between the trimmed V and J ends, which lost 8 bases and 2 bases, there was a span of 15 bases. Germline values: CDR1 SGHAT, CDR2 FQNNGV. The CDR3 contains 14 residues. The sequenced CDR3 bases are TGTGCCAGCCAACCGGGACTGATACAAGAGACC. Its protein is CASQPGLIQET. The whole CDR3 sequence reads CASQPGLIQETQYF.

Details on this clone: Read sequence stops 3 residues before the CDR3 end, and the germline J gene provides the missing end. The genes are TRBV28 and TRBJ2-4; no reliable D call. Germline CDR1 reads MDHEN; CDR2 reads SYDVKM. The CDR3 is 14 residues long. V lost 3 bases, J lost 8 bases, and 14 bases lay in between. The covered CDR3 bases are TGTGCCAGCAGTTTGTCTCCTAGTCAAGACATT. Protein product: CASSLSPSQDI. From start to end, the CDR3 is CASSLSPSQDIQYF. Based on the CDR3 plus reference TRBV28 and TRBJ2-4, the full variable domain is DVKVTQSSRYLVKRTGEKVFLECVQDMDHENMFWYRQDPGLGLRLIYFSYDVKMKEKGDIPEGYSVSREKKERFSLILESASTNQTSMYLCASSLSPSQDIQYFGAGTRLSVL.

The CDR3 DNA, read in part, is TGTGCCAGCAGAGAAGCAGGGCCAGTGGAGACC. Translating gives CASREAGPVET. The CDR3 in its entirety is CASREAGPVETQYF. V gene TRBV7-2 combines with J gene TRBJ2-5, with D possibly matching TRBD1 (5 bases). The read finishes 3 residues shy of the CDR3 end, and the germline J gene is used to complete it. The CDR3 totals 14 residues. The V end lost 6 bases, the J end lost 5 bases, and 16 bases lay between the germline ends. Per germline, CDR1 SGHTA and CDR2 FQGNSA.

On this clone: Read coverage stops 3 residues before the CDR3 terminus; the germline J gene supplies the remainder. This chain links TRBV12-3 or TRBV12-4 with TRBJ2-7; D may be TRBD1 (6 bases). The CDR3 spans 13 residues. V was trimmed by 7 bases and J by 1 base, leaving 11 bases between them. Partial CDR3 DNA: TGTGCCAGCAAAAGACAGGAATCCTACGAG. It specifies CASKRQESYE. The full CDR3 protein reads CASKRQESYEQYF.

Worth noting for this clone: The read ends 3 residues early relative to the CDR3; the germline J gene fills the gap. The chain links TRBV4-1 to TRBJ1-2, with 7 bases matching TRBD1. J gave up 2 bases and V 10 bases, and 10 bases lay outside the gene matches. The V gene's germline CDR1 is MGHRA and CDR2 YSYEKL. The CDR3 contains 14 residues. CDR3 residues: CATRPGGGNYGYTF. Incomplete CDR3 DNA: TGCGCCACTCGACCCGGAGGGGGCAACTATGGC.

Notes on this clone: The CDR3 end lies 3 residues beyond the end of the read and is filled in from the germline J gene. The rearrangement uses TRBV2 and TRBJ2-5, with 8 bases that match TRBD2. The CDR3 loop spans 15 amino acids. The germline CDR1 and CDR2 sequences are SNHLY and FYNNEI. The V gene end was trimmed by 4 bases and the J gene end by 3 bases; junction bases not matched to a gene: 7. The part of the CDR3 DNA that was read is TGTGCCAGCAGTGCCGGGACTAGGGCTAAAGAGACC. Amino acid sequence: CASSAGTRAKET. The full-length CDR3 reads as CASSAGTRAKETQYF.